A single sample gave rise to the 26 T cell receptor beta chains below, sequenced in a study of cytomegalovirus exposure and HLA in healthy donors listed by TCRdb under 2017. The library was obtained by the immunoSEQ multiplex PCR assay. A mixture of 60 forward primers for TCR Vbeta segments and 13 reverse primers for TCR Jbeta segments was used in the multiplex PCR. Not all clones reach the TCRdb copy of this immuneACCESS table, which keeps in-frame sequences only. Checked studies attribute under half of the gap to unresolved V genes and leave the rest unexplained. The sample profile shows around 150,000 clones; around three quarters of them were found once. Clones ranked in the top ten supply 2.1% of the sample. Input material: PBMCs. These receptors all stem from a man aged 35-49 years in good health and CMV-seronegative.

This sequence joins TRBV6-6 and TRBJ2-5, with 10 bases fitting TRBD2. V dropped 2 bases and J dropped 5; count of bases not matched to a gene: 5. This CDR3 comprises 15 residues. Germline CDR1 is MNHNY and CDR2 is SVGAGI (reference sequence). CDR3 protein: CASSYRLAGEETQYF. As DNA, the CDR3 is TGTGCCAGCAGTTACCGCCTAGCGGGGGAGGAGACCCAGTACTTC.

This clone has only one observation. The chain combines TRBV30 with TRBJ1-1, with a possible D match to TRBD1 (6 bases). Trimming shortened V by 0 bases and J by 4 bases, and 9 bases separated the two germline ends. This CDR3 comprises 13 residues. Germline V gives CDR1 GTSNPN, CDR2 SVGIG (reference sequence). DNA of the CDR3: TGTGCCTGGAGTGTACAGGGATTCACTGAAGCTTTCTTT. It yields the protein CAWSVQGFTEAFF. The full variable domain, completed using reference TRBV30 and TRBJ1-1, is SQTIHQWPATLVQPVGSPLSLECTVEGTSNPNLYWYRQAAGRGLQLLFYSVGIGQISSEVPQNLSASRPQDRQFILSSKKLLLSDSGFYLCAWSVQGFTEAFFGQGTRLTVV.

The V and J genes are TRBV6-5 and TRBJ2-2, with TRBD2 matching 9 bases. The length of the CDR3 is 15 residues. CDR1 is MNHEY and CDR2 is SVGAGI in the germline V gene. The trim removed 7 bases at V and 4 bases at J, leaving 7 bases unmatched. The DNA of the CDR3 is TGTGCCAGCACTCGCGGGGGGGCATCCACCGGGGAGCTGTTTTTT. Its translation is CASTRGGASTGELFF.

The V gene is TRBV7-9, the J gene TRBJ2-2; 13 bases are shared with TRBD2. This CDR3 region has 15 residues. Germline assignment: CDR1 SEHNR and CDR2 FQNEAQ (reference sequence). With 4 bases clipped from V and 6 bases from J, the junction kept 2 bases outside the gene matches. CDR3: CASSSLAGGPGELFF. DNA of the CDR3: TGTGCCAGCAGCTCACTAGCGGGAGGGCCCGGGGAGCTGTTTTTT. Looking up the rest from reference TRBV7-9 and TRBJ2-2 gives the full variable domain: DTGVSQNPRHKITKRGQNVTFRCDPISEHNRLYWYRQTLGQGPEFLTYFQNEAQLEKSRLLSDRFSAERPKGSFSTLEIQRTEQGDSAMYLCASSSLAGGPGELFFGEGSRLTVL.

The CDR3 DNA reads TGCAGCGTTCCAGGGGGTCCCTACGAGCAGTACTTC. Amino acid sequence: CSVPGGPYEQYF. The rearrangement links TRBV29-1 to TRBJ2-7; 7 bases are shared with TRBD1. V trimming: 5 bases; J trimming: 2 bases; junction bases outside the gene matches: 3. Germline assignment: CDR1 SQVTM and CDR2 ANQGSEA. This CDR3 comprises 12 residues.

The chain combines TRBV10-3 with TRBJ1-1, with a possible D match to TRBD1 (5 bases). Germline values: CDR1 ENHRY, CDR2 SYGVKD. The CDR3 consists of 12 residues. Trimming took 8 bases from V and 11 from J, leaving 18 bases between them. CDR3 sequence: CAISPDNRIAFF. The DNA of the CDR3 is TGTGCCATCTCACCTGACAACAGGATCGCTTTCTTT.

Of note for this clone: One end of the junction is discordant with germline, which a read error may explain. The chain is built from TRBV7-9 and TRBJ2-3; 11 bases fit TRBD1. This CDR3 has 13 residues. CDR1 and CDR2 from the germline V gene are SEHNR and FQNEAQ (reference sequence). CDR3 sequence: CASSPRTGGAPDF. CDR3 sequence (DNA): TGTGCCAGCAGCCCGAGGACAGGGGGCGCCCCGGATTTT. Combining the CDR3 with reference TRBV7-9 and TRBJ2-3 gives the whole variable domain DTGVSQNPRHKITKRGQNVTFRCDPISEHNRLYWYRQTLGQGPEFLTYFQNEAQLEKSRLLSDRFSAERPKGSFSTLEIQRTEQGDSAMYLCASSPRTGGAPDFGPGTRLTVL.

The genes are TRBV7-6 and TRBJ1-4; no firm D call. The V gene's germline CDR1 is SGHVS and CDR2 FNYEAQ. CDR3 length: 15 amino acids. Trimming removed 5 bases from V and 1 base from J, with 11 bases in between. The CDR3 loop reads CASSADGLTNEKLFF. The CDR3 DNA is TGTGCCAGCAGCGCAGACGGACTAACTAATGAAAAACTGTTTTTT.

The genes are TRBV29-1 and TRBJ1-1, with 9 positions matching TRBD1. The CDR3 is 14 amino acids. In germline, CDR1 is SQVTM, CDR2 ANQGSEA. V lost 2 bases to trimming and J lost 4 bases; unmatched junction nucleotides: 5. CDR3 in DNA: TGCAGCGTTGAAAGGACAGGGGCCGCCACTGAAGCTTTCTTT. Residues: CSVERTGAATEAFF.

The chain couples TRBV10-3 to TRBJ2-3; 13 nucleotides match TRBD2. The CDR3 length is 16 residues. The germline V gene has CDR1 ENHRY and CDR2 SYGVKD. The trim removed 6 bases at V and 2 bases at J, leaving 5 bases unmatched. The CDR3 bases are TGTGCCATCAGAGCGGGACTAGCGGGGCCCACAGATACGCAGTATTTT. Translating it yields CAIRAGLAGPTDTQYF.

This clone was seen a handful of times. V gene TRBV18 combines with J gene TRBJ1-4, with a weak D call TRBD1 (6 bases). The germline gives CDR1 KGHSH, CDR2 LQKENI. The CDR3 spans 15 residues. V was cut by 0 bases and J by 4 bases, with 9 bases left in between. The CDR3 DNA is TGTGCCAGCTCACCACCGGCAGGGGATAATGAAAAACTGTTTTTT. This encodes CASSPPAGDNEKLFF.

This clone was recorded a few times. The chain recombines TRBV4-1 with TRBJ1-2; possibly TRBD1 for D (6 bases). Germline CDR1 is MGHRA and CDR2 is YSYEKL. With 4 bases removed from V and 6 bases from J, the gap between germline ends came to 18 bases. The CDR3 has 15 amino acids. In DNA form, the CDR3 reads TGCGCCAGCAGCCGCAATAGACAGGCCCCACATGGCTACACCTTC. This translates into CASSRNRQAPHGYTF.

This chain joins TRBV28 and TRBJ2-3; 9 bases agree with TRBD1. V shed 4 bases, J shed 5 bases, and the junction held 7 bases outside the gene matches. Germline CDR1 is MDHEN and CDR2 is SYDVKM. The CDR3 length is 15 residues. CDR3 in DNA: TGTGCCAGCAGTTCCCACAGGGGGCTCTTAGATACGCAGTATTTT. This codes for CASSSHRGLLDTQYF.

The chain uses TRBV11-2 and TRBJ2-7; TRBD2 agrees at 8 bases. The CDR3 has 15 amino acids. V shed 1 base and J 6 bases; nucleotides not matched to a gene: 8. Germline CDR1 reads SGHAT; CDR2 reads FQNNGV. The chain's CDR3 is CASSLGTGRAFEQYF. In nucleotides, the CDR3 is TGTGCCAGCAGCTTAGGTACCGGGAGGGCCTTCGAGCAGTACTTC.

This clone was recorded once. The chain links TRBV5-1 to TRBJ2-5, with 9 nucleotides matching TRBD2. Matching the DNA end better, TRBJ2-7 makes the J call doubtful. The germline CDR1 and CDR2 sequences are SGHRS and YFSETQ. This CDR3 has 15 residues. The chain's CDR3 is CASSFQAGGVGEQYF. In DNA, the CDR3 is TGCGCCAGCAGCTTTCAAGCGGGAGGAGTCGGCGAGCAGTACTTC.

The chain links TRBV27 to TRBJ2-2; no reliable D call. Germline loops: CDR1 MNHEY, CDR2 SMNVEV (reference sequence). V dropped 6 bases and J dropped 1 base, with 12 bases sitting between them. This CDR3 region has 15 residues. This CDR3 is CASSRRVENTGELFF. In DNA form, the CDR3 reads TGTGCCAGCAGCCGCCGGGTGGAGAACACCGGGGAGCTGTTTTTT.

The V and J genes are TRBV29-1 and TRBJ1-4; 7 bases are shared with TRBD1. The length of the CDR3 is 13 residues. The V gene's germline CDR1 is SQVTM and CDR2 ANQGSEA. Losses at the gene ends were 6 bases for V and 3 bases for J; bases not matched to a gene: 4. The CDR3 DNA reads TGCAGCGTGTGGACAGGCGCTAATGAAAAACTGTTTTTT. Translation: CSVWTGANEKLFF.

The rearrangement uses TRBV5-1 and TRBJ1-2; 9 nucleotides match TRBD1. CDR3 length equals 14 residues. Trimming at V came to 5 bases and at J to 7 bases, leaving 9 bases not matched to a gene. CDR1 is SGHRS, CDR2 YFSETQ, per germline. The CDR3 DNA follows: TGCGCCAGCAGTACCGTACAGGGGGCAGGTGGCTACACCTTC. Its translation: CASSTVQGAGGYTF.

The V gene is TRBV18, the J gene TRBJ1-2; TRBD1 matches 10 bases. This CDR3 is built from 15 residues. Germline lookup yields CDR1 KGHSH and CDR2 LQKENI. V lost 3 bases, J lost 6 bases, and 7 bases stayed unmatched. The CDR3 is CASSPRTGGTDGYTF. As DNA, the CDR3 is TGTGCCAGCTCACCCCGGACAGGGGGTACGGATGGCTACACCTTC. The entire variable domain, with the rest obtained from reference TRBV18 and TRBJ1-2, is as follows: NAGVMQNPRHLVRRRGQEARLRCSPMKGHSHVYWYRQLPEEGLKFMVYLQKENIIDESGMPKERFSAEFPKEGPSILRIQQVVRGDSAAYFCASSPRTGGTDGYTFGSGTRLTVV.

The genes are TRBV6-5 and TRBJ2-7; 7 bases map to TRBD1. Losses at the gene ends were 7 bases for V and 2 bases for J; bases not matched to a gene: 8. The CDR3 sequence is 14 residues long. The germline V gene encodes CDR1 MNHEY and CDR2 SVGAGI. The CDR3 bases are TGTGCCAGCATCGCAGGGGGTCCTCCCTACGAGCAGTACTTC. Its protein product is CASIAGGPPYEQYF.

V usage is TRBV18 and J usage is TRBJ2-3; D may be TRBD2 (5 bases). The V end was cut by 3 bases, the J end by 2 bases, with 9 bases between. CDR3 length equals 14 residues. Germline CDR1 is KGHSH and CDR2 is LQKENI. CDR3 coding DNA: TGTGCCAGCTCACCGGGAGTTACCACAGATACGCAGTATTTT. Translating it yields CASSPGVTTDTQYF.

CDR3 sequence: CATSRRRSSTDTQYF. Here the CDR3 DNA reads TGTGCCACCAGCCGCCGCCGGTCTAGCACAGATACGCAGTATTTT. The genes are TRBV15 and TRBJ2-3; no firm D call. The CDR3 covers 15 residues. CDR1 is LNHNV, CDR2 YYDKDF, per germline (reference sequence). Trimming left V 5 bases short and J 0 bases short, with 12 bases between.

In this sample, this clone turned up a few times. The J gene is TRBJ2-1, the V gene TRBV4-1, with 8 bases identical to TRBD2. The V gene's germline CDR1 is MGHRA and CDR2 YSYEKL. V shed 4 bases, J shed 5 bases, and the junction held 10 bases outside the gene matches. The CDR3 is made up of 16 amino acids. The DNA for the CDR3 is TGCGCCAGCAGCCTCGGGGGGGTGCGGGGCAACAATGAGCAGTTCTTC. Amino acid sequence: CASSLGGVRGNNEQFF.

In this sample, this clone turned up a few times. The rearrangement links TRBV7-6 to TRBJ1-6; TRBD1 aligns across 10 bases. The CDR3 runs 15 residues. The ends lost 2 bases at V and 7 bases at J; junction bases unmatched: 2. Germline V gene sequence: CDR1 SGHVS, CDR2 FNYEAQ. Written as DNA, the CDR3 is TGTGCCAGCAGCTTAAGACAGGGGGCGAATTCACCCCTCCACTTT. This codes for CASSLRQGANSPLHF.

This chain connects TRBV30 to TRBJ1-1, with D tentatively TRBD1 (6 bases). The length of the CDR3 is 14 residues. V lost 0 bases, J lost 5 bases, and 13 bases lay in between. Germline loops: CDR1 GTSNPN, CDR2 SVGIG (reference sequence). CDR3 coding DNA: TGTGCCTGGAGTGTACAGGGCGGCGGTACTGAAGCTTTCTTT. It codes for CAWSVQGGGTEAFF.

The J gene is TRBJ1-6, the V gene TRBV30; weak D call: TRBD1 (6 bases). Germline V gene sequence: CDR1 GTSNPN, CDR2 SVGIG (reference sequence). Trimming pared 2 bases from V and 9 bases from J, leaving 14 bases between. This CDR3 contains 14 residues. This CDR3 reads CAWSPGTSISPLHF. CDR3 coding DNA: TGTGCCTGGAGTCCCGGGACATCCATTTCACCCCTCCACTTT.